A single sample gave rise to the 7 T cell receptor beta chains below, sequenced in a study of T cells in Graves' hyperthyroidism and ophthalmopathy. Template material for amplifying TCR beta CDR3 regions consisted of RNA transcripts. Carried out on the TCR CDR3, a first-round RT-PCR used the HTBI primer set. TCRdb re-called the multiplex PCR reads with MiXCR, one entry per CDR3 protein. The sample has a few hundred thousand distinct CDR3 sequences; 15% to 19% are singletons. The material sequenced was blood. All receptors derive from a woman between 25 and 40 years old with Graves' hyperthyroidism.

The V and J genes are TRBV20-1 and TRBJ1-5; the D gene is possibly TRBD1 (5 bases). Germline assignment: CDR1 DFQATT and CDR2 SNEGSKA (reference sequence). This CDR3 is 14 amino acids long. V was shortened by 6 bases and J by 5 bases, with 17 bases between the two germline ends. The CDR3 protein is CSAPRGGRHQPQHF. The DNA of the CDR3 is TGCAGTGCCCCTCGGGGGGGGAGGCATCAGCCCCAGCATTTT.

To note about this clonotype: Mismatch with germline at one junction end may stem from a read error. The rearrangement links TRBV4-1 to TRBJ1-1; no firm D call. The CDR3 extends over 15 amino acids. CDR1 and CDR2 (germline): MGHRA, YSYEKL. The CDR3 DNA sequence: TGCGCCAGCAGCCAAGTGTCAAAGCGGTCCACTGAAGCTTCCTTT. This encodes CASSQVSKRSTEASF.

The CDR3 DNA follows: TGTGCCTGGATAGAGAGCGGGAGGGCCGTTGGTGAGACCCAGTACTTC. Translated, it gives CAWIESGRAVGETQYF. The gene calls are TRBV30 and TRBJ2-5, with 10 bases matching TRBD2. The junction had 13 bases not matched to a gene; V was cut back by 4 bases and J by 5 bases. Germline V gene lookup returns CDR1 GTSNPN and CDR2 SVGIG (reference sequence). This CDR3 spans 16 amino acids. The variable domain in full, completed from reference TRBV30 and TRBJ2-5, reads SQTIHQWPATLVQPVGSPLSLECTVEGTSNPNLYWYRQAAGRGLQLLFYSVGIGQISSEVPQNLSASRPQDRQFILSSKKLLLSDSGFYLCAWIESGRAVGETQYFGPGTRLLVL.

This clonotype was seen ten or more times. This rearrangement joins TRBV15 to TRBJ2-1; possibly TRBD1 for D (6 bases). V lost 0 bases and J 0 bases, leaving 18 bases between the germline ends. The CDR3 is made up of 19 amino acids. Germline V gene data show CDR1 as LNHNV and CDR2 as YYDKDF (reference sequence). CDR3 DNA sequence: TGTGCCACCAGCAGAGACTCACCGTCAACAGGGCTCTCCTACAATGAGCAGTTCTTC. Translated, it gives CATSRDSPSTGLSYNEQFF.

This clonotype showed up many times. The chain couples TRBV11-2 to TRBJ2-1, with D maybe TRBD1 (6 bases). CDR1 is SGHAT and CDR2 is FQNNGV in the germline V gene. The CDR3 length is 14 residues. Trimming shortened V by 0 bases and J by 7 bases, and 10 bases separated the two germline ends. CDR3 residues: CASSLETGQNEQFF. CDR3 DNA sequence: TGTGCCAGCAGCTTAGAAACAGGACAGAATGAGCAGTTCTTC.

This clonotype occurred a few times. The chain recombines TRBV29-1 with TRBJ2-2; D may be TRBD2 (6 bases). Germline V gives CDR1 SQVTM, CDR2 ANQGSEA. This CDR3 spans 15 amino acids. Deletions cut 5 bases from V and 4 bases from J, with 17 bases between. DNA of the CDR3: TGCAGCGTTTTTCTAGCGAATAGAGTCACCGGGGAGCTGTTTTTT. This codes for CSVFLANRVTGELFF.

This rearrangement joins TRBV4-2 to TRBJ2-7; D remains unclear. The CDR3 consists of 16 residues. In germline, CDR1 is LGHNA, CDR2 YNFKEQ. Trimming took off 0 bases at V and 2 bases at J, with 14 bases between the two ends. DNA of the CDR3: TGTGCCAGCAGCCAAGATCGGTGGGTTATGACCTACGAGCAGTACTTC. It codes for CASSQDRWVMTYEQYF.